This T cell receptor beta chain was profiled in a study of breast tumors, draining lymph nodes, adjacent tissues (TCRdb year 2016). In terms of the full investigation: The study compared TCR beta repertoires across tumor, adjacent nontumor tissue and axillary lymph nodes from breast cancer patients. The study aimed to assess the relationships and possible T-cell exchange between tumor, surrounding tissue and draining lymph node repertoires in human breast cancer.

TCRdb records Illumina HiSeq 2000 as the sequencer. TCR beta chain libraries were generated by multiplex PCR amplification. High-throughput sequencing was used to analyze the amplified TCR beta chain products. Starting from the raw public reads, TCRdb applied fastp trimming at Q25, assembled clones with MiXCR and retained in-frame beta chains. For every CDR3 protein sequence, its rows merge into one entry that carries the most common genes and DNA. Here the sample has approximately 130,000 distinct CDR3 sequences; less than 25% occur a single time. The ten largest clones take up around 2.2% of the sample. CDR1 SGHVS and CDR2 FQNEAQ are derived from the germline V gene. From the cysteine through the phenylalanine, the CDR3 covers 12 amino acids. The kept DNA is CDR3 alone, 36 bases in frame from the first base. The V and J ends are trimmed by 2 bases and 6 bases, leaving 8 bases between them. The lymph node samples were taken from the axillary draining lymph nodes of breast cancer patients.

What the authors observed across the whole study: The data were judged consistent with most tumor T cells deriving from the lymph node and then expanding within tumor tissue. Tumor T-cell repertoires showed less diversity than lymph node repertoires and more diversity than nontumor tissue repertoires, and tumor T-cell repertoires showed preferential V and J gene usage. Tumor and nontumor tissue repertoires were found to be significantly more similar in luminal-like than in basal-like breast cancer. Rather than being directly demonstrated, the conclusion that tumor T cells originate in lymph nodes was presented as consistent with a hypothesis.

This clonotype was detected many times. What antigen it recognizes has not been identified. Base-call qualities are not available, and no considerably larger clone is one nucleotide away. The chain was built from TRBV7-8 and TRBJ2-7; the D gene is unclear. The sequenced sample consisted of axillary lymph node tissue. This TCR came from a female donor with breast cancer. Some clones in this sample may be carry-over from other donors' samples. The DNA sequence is TGTGCCAGCAGCTTAATAGGGTTCGAGCAGTACTTC. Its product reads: CASSLIGFEQYF.